This TCR beta chain was observed in a study of T cell repertoires in cytomegalovirus infection. On the study more broadly: CMV infection plus the matching HLA type was flagged by public TCR beta signatures. Study results and caveats: There were carriers of CMV plus the relevant HLA, and cumulative public TCR beta family frequency identified them. There were HLA-C-restricted CMV-specific TCR beta clonotypes dominating the ex vivo response.

In TCRdb, the reads were re-called with MiXCR into one record per CDR3 protein. Of a few hundred thousand distinct CDR3 sequences in the sample, over 35% were seen once. A note on this clonotype: No antigen is known for it.

This CDR3 region has 16 residues. V was cut by 5 bases and J by 3 bases, with 19 bases left in between. From germline, CDR1 is SGHVS and CDR2 FNYEAQ. Specimen: cultured PBMCs, collected from culture after CMV antigen stimulation. The chain is built from TRBV7-6 and TRBJ2-5; D perhaps matches TRBD2 (7 bases). This receptor was identified in a human donor in good health (CMV status not recorded). Some clones in this sample may be carry-over from other donors' samples. The CDR3 DNA is TGTGCCAGCAGCGCCGCCCAAAGGGGGGGGGAAGAGACCCAGTACTTC. Translation: CASSAAQRGGEETQYF.